The TCR beta chain under discussion was sequenced for a study of blood T cell repertoires in COVID-19. Whole-study context: Acute and convalescent COVID-19 specimens originated in the United States, Italy and Spain. Sources were T cells, B-cell-depleted T cells, or PBMCs; the material itself was cDNA or gDNA.

Seattle patient enrollment occurred during active infection, with longitudinal follow-up thereafter. Per the original data handling: How many nucleated cells were present was estimated from reference gene primer amplification. TCRdb's copy holds only in-frame clones and misses some; the assay was immunoSEQ multiplex PCR. The V and J calls and the clone size are those of that table, but D and trimming were determined from the DNA. Among about 500,000 clones, 80% to 90% were seen once, and the ten largest hold 0.75% to 0.9%. Material: peripheral blood. This TCR was sampled from a man aged 18 to 30 with COVID-19, enrolled during active disease.

The CDR3 here is CATSDNDINYEQYF. The CDR3 region has the DNA TGTGCCACCAGTGATAATGACATAAACTACGAGCAGTACTTC. J is TRBJ2-7 and V is TRBV24-1; D call uncertain. This CDR3 contains 14 residues. The germline V gene has CDR1 KGHDR and CDR2 SFDVKD. V was shortened by 3 bases and J by 3 bases, with 11 bases between the two germline ends.